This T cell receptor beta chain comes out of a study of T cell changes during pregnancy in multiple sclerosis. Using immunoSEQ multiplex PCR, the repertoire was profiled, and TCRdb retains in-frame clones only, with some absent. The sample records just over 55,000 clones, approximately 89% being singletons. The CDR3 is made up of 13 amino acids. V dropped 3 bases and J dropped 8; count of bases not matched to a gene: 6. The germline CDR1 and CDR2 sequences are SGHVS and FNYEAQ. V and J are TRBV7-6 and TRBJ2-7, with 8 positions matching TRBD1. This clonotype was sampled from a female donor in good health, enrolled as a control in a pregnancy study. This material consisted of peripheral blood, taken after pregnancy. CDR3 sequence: CASSLGQGAKQYF. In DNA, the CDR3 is TGTGCCAGCAGCTTGGGGCAGGGGGCAAAGCAGTACTTC.